The 21 T cell receptor beta chains below were found in one sample sequenced in a study of molecular identifiers for immune sequencing clone quantification. Via MiXCR, TCRdb re-called the PCR reads, giving one row per CDR3 protein. The table has 75,000 to 100,000 distinct CDR3 sequences, 15% to 20% seen once. Sequenced sample: naive CD8+ T cells from blood, with Jurkat cell RNA spiked in. Regarding subset: FACS-sorted CD8+CD4-CCR7+CD45RA+ naive T cells. The receptors shown here come from a human donor in good health. Some libraries in this study had Jurkat cell RNA spiked in.

This clonotype was seen many times. The V and J genes are TRBV27 and TRBJ2-3; no clear D gene. Germline CDR1 is MNHEY and CDR2 is SMNVEV (reference sequence). The CDR3 runs 14 residues. V was pared by 8 bases and J by 2 bases, with 14 bases between. The CDR3 DNA sequence: TGTGCCAGCGGCCCTCAGAGTTACACAGATACGCAGTATTTT. Encoded protein: CASGPQSYTDTQYF.

The sample holds many counts of this clonotype. This rearrangement joins TRBV7-2 to TRBJ2-3; tentative D call: TRBD2 (6 bases). Germline V lookup: CDR1 SGHTA, CDR2 FQGNSA. Trimming took 3 bases from V and 2 from J, leaving 15 bases between them. CDR3 length: 16 residues. CDR3 DNA: TGTGCCAGCAGCTTGCGTCTAGCGCGGAACACAGATACGCAGTATTTT. Its translation is CASSLRLARNTDTQYF.

This clonotype appeared many times. The chain employs TRBV10-3 and TRBJ1-1; D possibly corresponds to TRBD1 (5 bases). Trimming shortened V by 4 bases and J by 0 bases, and 15 bases separated the two germline ends. Per the germline V gene, CDR1 is ENHRY and CDR2 is SYGVKD. This CDR3 contains 16 residues. Here the CDR3 DNA reads TGTGCCATCAGTGCAGAGGACATGACTTTGAACACTGAAGCTTTCTTT. It translates to CAISAEDMTLNTEAFF.

On this clonotype: A clone one base away is much larger, so this may be a read error. The gene calls are TRBV4-1 and TRBJ2-1; D not resolved. CDR3 length equals 16 residues. Trimming pared 1 base from V and 6 bases from J, leaving 16 bases between. Germline values: CDR1 MGHRA, CDR2 YSYEKL. The CDR3 here is CASSQGTVQPSNEQFF. Here the CDR3 DNA reads TGCGCCAGCAGCCAAGGGACGGTCCAGCCCTCCAATGAGCAGTTCTTC.

This sequence joins TRBV10-2 and TRBJ2-3, with D unresolved. The J call could be wrong; TRBJ1-5 is a better fit for the DNA end. In germline, CDR1 is WSHSY, CDR2 SAAADI. The CDR3 has 11 residues. CDR3 region: CASSVGDTQHF. CDR3 DNA: TGCGCCAGCAGTGTTGGGGATACGCAGCATTTT.

This clonotype appeared many times. The CDR3 bases are TGTGCCATCAGTGAGCCCACAAGACCCACGGAAGCTTTCTTT. It is translated as CAISEPTRPTEAFF. The chain employs TRBV10-3 and TRBJ1-1; D is undetermined. Trimming stripped 2 bases from V and 8 bases from J, with 15 bases between. The CDR3 has 14 residues. CDR1 ENHRY and CDR2 SYGVKD come from the germline V gene.

As concerns this clonotype: This may be a read error, as it is one base from a much larger clone. This chain joins TRBV7-9 and TRBJ1-4, with TRBD1 as a possible D gene (5 bases). Deletions cut 1 base from V and 8 bases from J, with 14 bases between. The CDR3 runs to 15 residues. Germline CDR1 SEHNR, CDR2 FQNEAQ (reference sequence). The CDR3 DNA reads as TGTGCCAGCAGCTTAGAACCGGGACCTGGGGAAAAACTGTTTTTT. It codes for CASSLEPGPGEKLFF.

This clonotype was counted at least ten times. The V and J genes are TRBV11-3 and TRBJ2-5, with 7 positions matching TRBD1. CDR3 size: 13 residues. Trimming at V came to 5 bases and at J to 5 bases, leaving 5 bases not matched to a gene. Germline lookup yields CDR1 SGHNT and CDR2 YENEEA. The CDR3 DNA sequence: TGTGCCAGCAGCCCAGGGGGTCGCGAGACCCAGTACTTC. Amino acids: CASSPGGRETQYF.

There are many counts of this clonotype. The V and J genes are TRBV4-1 and TRBJ2-7; TRBD1 matches 11 bases. The CDR3 covers 15 residues. V lost 0 bases to trimming and J lost 4 bases; unmatched junction nucleotides: 2. The germline gives CDR1 MGHRA, CDR2 YSYEKL. The CDR3 sequence: CASSQEGQGAYEQYF. In DNA form, the CDR3 reads TGCGCCAGCAGCCAAGAAGGACAGGGGGCTTACGAGCAGTACTTC.

The rearrangement joins TRBV28 to TRBJ2-3; 8 bases align to TRBD2. Trimming took 7 bases from V and 0 from J; bases not matched to a gene: 3. The CDR3 extends over 14 amino acids. The germline V gene has CDR1 MDHEN and CDR2 SYDVKM. CDR3 in amino acids: CASNAGGSTDTQYF. CDR3 nucleotide sequence: TGTGCCAGCAATGCGGGGGGTAGCACAGATACGCAGTATTTT.

The table lists this clonotype with many counts. The chain employs TRBV20-1 and TRBJ2-7; tentatively, D is TRBD2 (6 bases). Trimming stripped 0 bases from V and 4 bases from J, with 19 bases between. This CDR3 is 16 amino acids long. Germline V lookup: CDR1 DFQATT, CDR2 SNEGSKA (reference sequence). The DNA for the CDR3 is TGCAGTGCTAGAGAGGGTGGACTACGGACCTCTTACGAGCAGTACTTC. It codes for CSAREGGLRTSYEQYF.

This sequence joins TRBV7-3 and TRBJ2-3; TRBD2 might be the D (6 bases). V was trimmed by 2 bases and J by 0 bases, leaving 9 bases between them. The CDR3 length is 15 residues. Germline V gene data show CDR1 as SGHTA and CDR2 as FQGTGA. Written as DNA, the CDR3 is TGTGCCAGCAGCTTACTAGCGTCAAGCACAGATACGCAGTATTTT. This gives the protein CASSLLASSTDTQYF.

This clonotype was counted at least ten times. The genes are TRBV6-1 and TRBJ2-7; 10 positions agree with TRBD1. The germline CDR1 and CDR2 sequences are MNHNS and SASEGT. The length of the CDR3 is 14 residues. V dropped 5 bases and J dropped 5; count of bases not matched to a gene: 6. CDR3 residues: CASSLGQGTHEQYF. CDR3 sequence (DNA): TGTGCCAGCAGTTTGGGACAGGGGACGCACGAGCAGTACTTC.

This clonotype was seen a handful of times. This sequence joins TRBV6-2 or TRBV6-3 and TRBJ2-3, with 9 bases that match TRBD1. The germline V gene encodes CDR1 MNHEY and CDR2 SVGEGT. The CDR3 sequence is 13 residues long. The V gene end was trimmed by 9 bases and the J gene end by 5 bases; junction bases not matched to a gene: 6. The CDR3 region has the DNA TGTGCCAGGGACAGGGGAGCACAAGATACGCAGTATTTT. Protein product: CARDRGAQDTQYF.

This clonotype was counted at least ten times. V gene TRBV15 combines with J gene TRBJ2-3; D is unclear. Trimming pared 8 bases from V and 2 bases from J, leaving 11 bases between. The CDR3 runs to 13 residues. Per germline, CDR1 LNHNV and CDR2 YYDKDF (reference sequence). DNA of the CDR3: TGTGCCACCCGGAGCCTCCTCACAGATACGCAGTATTTT. Its protein is CATRSLLTDTQYF.

On this clonotype itself: A much larger clonotype is one base distant, so this may be a read error. The missing conserved phenylalanine or tryptophan at the end of this CDR3 makes a read error likely. The V gene is TRBV27, the J gene TRBJ2-1, with 8 positions matching TRBD1. Per germline, CDR1 MNHEY and CDR2 SMNVEV (reference sequence). This CDR3 comprises 16 residues. V lost 5 bases to trimming and J lost 4 bases; unmatched junction nucleotides: 10. The DNA of the CDR3 is TGTGCCAGCAGTCCCTCCGCAGGGGGCGTATACAATGAGCAGTTCTCC. Its translation: CASSPSAGGVYNEQFS.

The chain joins TRBV9 to TRBJ2-1; 9 bases are shared with TRBD2. This CDR3 has 18 residues. From germline, CDR1 is SGDLS and CDR2 YYNGEE. The V and J ends lost 3 bases and 8 bases, in that order; junction bases with no gene match: 18. The CDR3: CASSDDGLAGNGGDEQFF. CDR3 nucleotides: TGTGCCAGCAGCGACGATGGTCTAGCGGGAAATGGAGGGGATGAGCAGTTCTTC.

This clonotype was detected many times. CDR3 coding DNA: TGTGCCAGCAGCTCAGGGGGGTTGGAGCCCCAGCATTTT. It yields the protein CASSSGGLEPQHF. The J gene is TRBJ1-5, the V gene TRBV7-9, with 7 bases matching TRBD1. CDR1 and CDR2 (germline): SEHNR, FQNEAQ (reference sequence). J lost 8 bases, V lost 4 bases, and 5 bases had no gene match. The CDR3 spans 13 residues.

This clonotype has ten or more counts. This sequence joins TRBV3-1 and TRBJ2-2, with TRBD1 matching over 8 bases. The germline V gene encodes CDR1 LGHDT and CDR2 YNNKEL (reference sequence). The CDR3 runs to 16 residues. V dropped 4 bases and J dropped 6; count of bases not matched to a gene: 10. CDR3 sequence reads: CASSPKTGVAAGELFF. DNA of the CDR3: TGTGCCAGCAGCCCAAAGACAGGGGTTGCCGCCGGGGAGCTGTTTTTT.

This clonotype has just one count. CDR3 bases: TGCGCCAGCAGCCAAGAACTCTTGGGAATTACCTACGAGCAGTACTTC. Protein product: CASSQELLGITYEQYF. The chain has TRBV4-3 and TRBJ2-7; D not certain. Germline lookup yields CDR1 LGHNA and CDR2 YSLEER. Trimming left V 0 bases short and J 2 bases short, with 14 bases between. The CDR3 has 16 residues.

This chain joins TRBV19 and TRBJ1-3; D perhaps matches TRBD1 (5 bases). The germline CDR1 and CDR2 sequences are LNHDA and SQIVND (reference sequence). V was shortened by 6 bases and J by 0 bases, with 9 bases between the two germline ends. The CDR3 covers 14 residues. CDR3 residues: CASSRGSSGNTIYF. The DNA for the CDR3 is TGTGCCAGTAGCCGGGGGAGCTCTGGAAACACCATATATTTT. The full variable domain, its missing parts supplied by reference TRBV19 and TRBJ1-3, is DGGITQSPKYLFRKEGQNVTLSCEQNLNHDAMYWYRQDPGQGLRLIYYSQIVNDFQKGDIAEGYSVSREKKESFPLTVTSAQKNPTAFYLCASSRGSSGNTIYFGEGSWLTVV.